One sample yielded the 29 T cell receptor beta chains listed below, sequenced in a study of cytomegalovirus exposure and HLA in healthy donors. The PCR was carried out with 60 Vbeta primers and 13 Jbeta primers. The table came from immunoSEQ multiplex PCR; TCRdb's copy has only in-frame clones and leaves some out. In the table there are fewer than 150,000 clones, 76% of which are singletons. Specimen: PBMCs. The receptors derive from a man between 35 and 55 years old in good health and CMV-seronegative.

The chain links TRBV9 to TRBJ1-2, with 7 bases matching TRBD1. The length of the CDR3 is 14 residues. The trim removed 0 bases at V and 4 bases at J, leaving 3 bases unmatched. The germline V gene encodes CDR1 SGDLS and CDR2 YYNGEE. This CDR3 is CASSVDRGAYGYTF. CDR3 nucleotides: TGTGCCAGCAGCGTAGACAGGGGTGCCTATGGCTACACCTTC.

This clone was counted ten times or more. The rearrangement uses TRBV21-1 and TRBJ2-7; the table calls TRBD1, which could not be checked here. TRBV21-1 is annotated as a pseudogene. The CDR3 has 19 amino acids. This CDR3 reads CASSKEEAGHFRYPYEQYF. The DNA for the CDR3 is TGTGCCAGCAGCAAAGAAGAAGCTGGGCACTTCCGTTATCCCTACGAGCAGTACTTC.

The rearrangement uses TRBV29-1 and TRBJ2-5; possible D gene TRBD2, 5 bases. With the DNA end fitting TRBJ2-7 better, the J assignment may be wrong. This CDR3 has 13 amino acids. The V gene's germline CDR1 is SQVTM and CDR2 ANQGSEA. Here the CDR3 reads CSVANGISYEQYF. CDR3 nucleotide sequence: TGCAGCGTTGCCAACGGGATCTCCTACGAGCAGTACTTC.

The V and J genes are TRBV2 and TRBJ2-7; D is undetermined. Trimming pared 5 bases from V and 1 base from J, leaving 6 bases between. The CDR3 extends over 12 amino acids. The germline gives CDR1 SNHLY, CDR2 FYNNEI. DNA of the CDR3: TGTGCCAGCAGTCCCCAATCCTACGAGCAGTACTTC. It specifies CASSPQSYEQYF.

This clone occurred a few times. The chain couples TRBV7-3 to TRBJ2-3; 11 bases agree with TRBD2. Germline V gene data show CDR1 as SGHTA and CDR2 as FQGTGA. CDR3 size: 16 residues. V lost 5 bases and J lost 0; bases outside the gene matches: 4. In DNA form, the CDR3 reads TGTGCCAGCAGCGTTGTAGCGGGGGGGAGCACAGATACGCAGTATTTT. This sequence encodes CASSVVAGGSTDTQYF.

This sequence joins TRBV5-4 and TRBJ2-5, with 7 positions matching TRBD2. This CDR3 spans 14 amino acids. Germline loops: CDR1 SGHNT, CDR2 YYREEE (reference sequence). V was clipped by 1 base and J by 4 bases; unmatched bases: 4. CDR3 sequence (DNA): TGTGCCAGCAGCTTGCGGGGGGTGGGAGAGACCCAGTACTTC. This gives the protein CASSLRGVGETQYF.

The chain is built from TRBV5-6 and TRBJ2-5, with 11 bases identical to TRBD2. Per the germline V gene, CDR1 is SGHDT and CDR2 is YYEEEE. The ends lost 4 bases at V and 2 bases at J; junction bases unmatched: 4. This CDR3 spans 15 amino acids. CDR3 in DNA: TGTGCCAGCAGCGCCGGGACTAGCGGTCAAGAGACCCAGTACTTC. Amino acid sequence: CASSAGTSGQETQYF.

This chain links TRBV11-2 with TRBJ2-1, with TRBD2 matching 10 bases. Germline CDR1 SGHAT, CDR2 FQNNGV. Unmatched junction bases numbered 12, after V lost 5 bases and J lost 2 bases. The CDR3 extends over 18 amino acids. Here the CDR3 DNA reads TGTGCCAGCAGCATCGGTCCTAGCGGGGGAATCACCTACAATGAGCAGTTCTTC. It specifies CASSIGPSGGITYNEQFF.

The rearrangement uses TRBV6-5 and TRBJ2-5, with TRBD2 identical over 8 bases. Trimming removed 2 bases from V and 5 bases from J; junction bases left unmatched: 4. Germline V CDR1 and CDR2: MNHEY, SVGAGI. The CDR3 sequence is 14 residues long. Here the CDR3 reads CASSYGGGGETQYF. CDR3 coding DNA: TGTGCCAGCAGTTACGGGGGCGGGGGGGAGACCCAGTACTTC.

This chain connects TRBV7-2 to TRBJ2-2; the match to TRBD2 covers 13 bases. The CDR3 runs 16 residues. CDR1 is SGHTA, CDR2 FQGNSA, per germline. V shed 5 bases, J shed 5 bases, and the junction held 5 bases outside the gene matches. CDR3 sequence (DNA): TGTGCCAGCAGCCTCCGACTAGCGGGAGGAACCGGGGAGCTGTTTTTT. The encoded protein is CASSLRLAGGTGELFF.

About this clone itself: At the DNA level, this CDR3 is encoded by other sequences in the same sample as well. This rearrangement joins TRBV30 to TRBJ1-5; TRBD1 aligns across 8 bases. The CDR3 has 13 amino acids. V was clipped by 5 bases and J by 0 bases; unmatched bases: 0. Germline loops: CDR1 GTSNPN, CDR2 SVGIG (reference sequence). The CDR3 DNA reads as TGTGCCTGGGACAGGGGTAGCAATCAGCCCCAGCATTTT. Protein: CAWDRGSNQPQHF.

The CDR3 is CASSLSGGGAHTQYF. CDR3 in DNA: TGTGCCAGCAGCTTATCCGGCGGGGGGGCTCATACGCAGTATTTT. The rearrangement uses TRBV7-2 and TRBJ2-3; TRBD2 matches at 9 bases. CDR1 is SGHTA, CDR2 FQGNSA, per germline. V lost 2 bases to trimming and J lost 7 bases; unmatched junction nucleotides: 7. CDR3 size: 15 residues.

This clone showed up just a few times. J is TRBJ1-2 and V is TRBV4-3; D uncertain. Trimming left V 0 bases short and J 2 bases short, with 10 bases between. CDR1 and CDR2 (germline): LGHNA, YSLEER. The CDR3 covers 15 residues. The CDR3 reads CASSQDVHGNYGYTF. The CDR3 DNA follows: TGCGCCAGCAGCCAAGATGTGCACGGGAACTATGGCTACACCTTC.

The rearrangement links TRBV5-6 to TRBJ2-7, with TRBD1 identical over 7 bases. The CDR3 contains 13 residues. V lost 3 bases, J lost 7 bases, and 7 bases stayed unmatched. The germline V gene has CDR1 SGHDT and CDR2 YYEEEE. DNA for the CDR3: TGTGCCAGCAGCTGGGACAGCGTTCGGGAGCAGTACTTC. This encodes CASSWDSVREQYF.

The chain recombines TRBV30 with TRBJ2-3; 9 nucleotides line up with TRBD2. V was pared by 2 bases and J by 2 bases, with 8 bases of the junction left unmatched. The CDR3 consists of 16 residues. Germline V CDR1 and CDR2: GTSNPN, SVGIG (reference sequence). This CDR3 is CAWSPRTSAYTDTQYF. CDR3 bases: TGTGCCTGGAGTCCCCGGACTAGCGCCTACACAGATACGCAGTATTTT. The complete variable domain, with remaining parts taken from reference TRBV30 and TRBJ2-3, reads SQTIHQWPATLVQPVGSPLSLECTVEGTSNPNLYWYRQAAGRGLQLLFYSVGIGQISSEVPQNLSASRPQDRQFILSSKKLLLSDSGFYLCAWSPRTSAYTDTQYFGPGTRLTVL.

The V gene is TRBV6-1, the J gene TRBJ2-7; tentative D call: TRBD1 (6 bases). The CDR3 contains 15 residues. With 1 base removed from V and 1 base from J, the gap between germline ends came to 11 bases. CDR1 is MNHNS, CDR2 SASEGT, per germline. CDR3 sequence (DNA): TGTGCCAGCAGTGAAGGTAGGACAGATTCCTACGAGCAGTACTTC. Protein sequence: CASSEGRTDSYEQYF.

The rearrangement links TRBV10-3 to TRBJ1-2; D gene uncertain. Germline assignment: CDR1 ENHRY and CDR2 SYGVKD. V lost 7 bases, J lost 8 bases, and 17 bases lay in between. This CDR3 has 13 residues. The CDR3 spells CAITLGGLGGYTF. CDR3 bases: TGTGCCATCACCCTGGGAGGACTCGGCGGCTACACCTTC.

The gene calls are TRBV5-1 and TRBJ2-3, with 10 nucleotides matching TRBD2. Germline V CDR1 and CDR2: SGHRS, YFSETQ. The CDR3 extends over 14 amino acids. The trim removed 6 bases at V and 8 bases at J, leaving 9 bases unmatched. The CDR3 spells CASKSTSGVATQYF. CDR3 nucleotide sequence: TGCGCCAGCAAGAGCACTAGCGGGGTCGCTACGCAGTATTTT.

V gene TRBV30 combines with J gene TRBJ1-2; D is unresolved. The V gene's germline CDR1 is GTSNPN and CDR2 SVGIG (reference sequence). V was shortened by 0 bases and J by 5 bases, with 10 bases between the two germline ends. This CDR3 is 13 amino acids long. This CDR3 is CAWSVGGFYGYTF. In nucleotides, the CDR3 is TGTGCCTGGAGTGTCGGAGGGTTTTATGGCTACACCTTC.

The V call is TRBV5-1, the J call TRBJ2-2; perhaps TRBD1 as D (5 bases). V lost 3 bases to trimming and J lost 2 bases, with 8 bases between them. This CDR3 region has 14 residues. Germline CDR1 reads SGHRS; CDR2 reads YFSETQ. The CDR3 nucleotides read TGCGCCAGCAGCTGGACACTTAACACCGGGGAGCTGTTTTTT. Its protein product is CASSWTLNTGELFF.

V and J are TRBV11-3 and TRBJ1-6; tentatively, D is TRBD1 (6 bases). This CDR3 contains 15 residues. The germline V gene encodes CDR1 SGHNT and CDR2 YENEEA. Trimming shortened V by 1 base and J by 8 bases, and 12 bases separated the two germline ends. The CDR3 sequence: CASSLAWGQDSPLHF. The CDR3 region has the DNA TGTGCCAGCAGCTTAGCCTGGGGGCAGGATTCACCCCTCCACTTT.

The J gene is TRBJ2-1, the V gene TRBV6-1; tentative D call: TRBD2 (6 bases). The CDR3 extends over 16 amino acids. Deletions cut 3 bases from V and 3 bases from J, with 15 bases between. CDR1 and CDR2 (germline): MNHNS, SASEGT. The CDR3 loop reads CASSEALWRDYNEQFF. CDR3 DNA: TGTGCCAGCAGTGAGGCGCTTTGGCGGGACTACAATGAGCAGTTCTTC.

The chain couples TRBV12-5 to TRBJ1-3, with D possibly matching TRBD1 (6 bases). The CDR3 loop spans 14 amino acids. Germline V gene lookup returns CDR1 LGHNT and CDR2 FRNRAP. V dropped 2 bases and J dropped 3 bases, with 8 bases sitting between them. DNA of the CDR3: TGTGCTAGTGGTTTGAACAGGGTTGGAAACACCATATATTTT. Translated, it gives CASGLNRVGNTIYF.

This clone was seen more than once but under ten times. In nucleotides, the CDR3 is TGTGCCAGCAGCTTCGGGGACAGTAATCAGCCCCAGCATTTT. This codes for CASSFGDSNQPQHF. The chain is built from TRBV27 and TRBJ1-5, with TRBD1 identical over 7 bases. The V and J ends lost 6 bases and 4 bases, in that order; junction bases with no gene match: 6. The germline CDR1 and CDR2 sequences are MNHEY and SMNVEV (reference sequence). This CDR3 region has 14 residues.

V is TRBV9 and J is TRBJ2-6, with no clear D. Trimming pared 0 bases from V and 4 bases from J, leaving 2 bases between. CDR1 and CDR2 (germline): SGDLS, YYNGEE. This CDR3 spans 13 amino acids. CDR3 nucleotides: TGTGCCAGCAGCGTAGCAGGGGCCAACGTCCTGACTTTC. Protein: CASSVAGANVLTF.

CDR3 protein: CASSLSTGWTDTQYF. DNA of the CDR3: TGTGCCAGCAGTTTATCCACAGGGTGGACAGATACGCAGTATTTT. This rearrangement joins TRBV27 to TRBJ2-3; D may be TRBD1 (6 bases). The CDR3 has 15 residues. V lost 0 bases and J 3 bases, leaving 10 bases between the germline ends. Germline V CDR1 and CDR2: MNHEY, SMNVEV (reference sequence).

The V call is TRBV2, the J call TRBJ1-3; D is ambiguous. Looked up from germline, CDR1 is SNHLY and CDR2 is FYNNEI. This CDR3 is built from 14 residues. V lost 2 bases and J lost 0, with 5 bases in between. The CDR3 coding sequence is TGTGCCAGCAGTGAAATCAGCTCTGGAAACACCATATATTTT. Amino acid sequence: CASSEISSGNTIYF.

The chain uses TRBV5-4 and TRBJ1-2, with 8 bases identical to TRBD1. This CDR3 has 15 residues. In germline, CDR1 is SGHNT, CDR2 YYREEE (reference sequence). J was trimmed by 2 bases and V by 3 bases; bases with no gene match: 6. The CDR3 sequence is CASSSGQGPNYGYTF. The CDR3 DNA is TGTGCCAGCAGCTCCGGACAGGGCCCAAACTATGGCTACACCTTC.

The V call is TRBV30, the J call TRBJ2-1; 8 bases align to TRBD2. CDR3 length equals 13 residues. V was pared by 2 bases and J by 9 bases, with 6 bases of the junction left unmatched. Germline CDR1 is GTSNPN and CDR2 is SVGIG (reference sequence). The CDR3 nucleotides are TGTGCCTGGAGTTACTTTAGCGGGATTGAGCAGTTCTTC. Translation: CAWSYFSGIEQFF. The full variable domain, with the rest looked up from reference TRBV30 and TRBJ2-1, is SQTIHQWPATLVQPVGSPLSLECTVEGTSNPNLYWYRQAAGRGLQLLFYSVGIGQISSEVPQNLSASRPQDRQFILSSKKLLLSDSGFYLCAWSYFSGIEQFFGPGTRLTVL.